This T cell receptor (beta chain) was recorded in a study of PD-1 blockade in classical Hodgkin lymphoma. The CDR3 length is 14 residues. From germline, CDR1 is MNHEY and CDR2 SMNVEV (reference sequence). The ends lost 5 bases at V and 8 bases at J; junction bases unmatched: 9. The table came from immunoSEQ multiplex PCR; TCRdb's copy has only in-frame clones and leaves some out. The sample lists 110,000 or so clones; 89% were seen once. Relapses following autologous stem cell transplantation were seen in all patients, with brentuximab vedotin exposure varying. Complete response, partial response or progressive disease was recorded as best response.

The clonotype originates from a human donor with classical Hodgkin lymphoma. The sequencing here drew on peripheral blood mononuclear cells (PBMCs), taken before the second cycle of nivolumab. The chain links TRBV27 to TRBJ1-2; 9 bases agree with TRBD1. The CDR3 sequence: CASSRRDRAGGYTF. CDR3 coding DNA: TGTGCCAGCAGTCGCCGGGACAGGGCGGGAGGCTACACCTTC.